This T cell receptor beta chain comes out of a study of T cells in Graves' hyperthyroidism and ophthalmopathy. This clonotype was counted at least ten times. Germline CDR1 DFQATT, CDR2 SNEGSKA (reference sequence). V lost 3 bases to trimming and J lost 2 bases; unmatched junction nucleotides: 4. CDR3 length equals 13 residues. The investigators amplified TCR beta CDR3 regions from RNA transcripts. First-round RT-PCR with HTBI primers amplified the TCR CDR3 region. TCRdb recomputed calls from the multiplex PCR reads with MiXCR, one row per CDR3 protein. The data contain a few hundred thousand distinct CDR3 sequences, about 15% of them singletons.

Material: blood. The rearrangement joins TRBV20-1 to TRBJ2-7; 7 nucleotides match TRBD1. This TCR was sampled from a woman aged 18-29 years with Graves' ophthalmopathy. CDR3 in amino acids: CSASRDSTYEQYF. Here the CDR3 DNA reads TGCAGTGCTAGCCGGGACAGTACCTACGAGCAGTACTTC.